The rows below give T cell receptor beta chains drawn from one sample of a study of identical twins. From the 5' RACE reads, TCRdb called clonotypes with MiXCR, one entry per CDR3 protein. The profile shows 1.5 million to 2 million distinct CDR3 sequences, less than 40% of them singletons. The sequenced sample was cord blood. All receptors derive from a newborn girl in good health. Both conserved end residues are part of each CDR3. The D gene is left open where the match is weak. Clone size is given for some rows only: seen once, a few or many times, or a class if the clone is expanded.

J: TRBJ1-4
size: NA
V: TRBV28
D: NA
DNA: TGTGCCAGCAGCCGAAGACAGGACTTTACGGAAAAACTGTTTTTT
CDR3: CASSRRQDFTEKLFF

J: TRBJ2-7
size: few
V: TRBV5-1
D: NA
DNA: TGCGCCAGCAGCTTGCTGGATACCGGTCTTTCCGGCTACGAGCAGTACTTC
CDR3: CASSLLDTGLSGYEQYF

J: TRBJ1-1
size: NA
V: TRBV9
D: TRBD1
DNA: TGTGCCAGCAGCGTGGGACAGGGGCGGGCTTTCTTT
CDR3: CASSVGQGRAFF

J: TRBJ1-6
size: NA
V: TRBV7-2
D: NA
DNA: TGTGCCAGCAGCTTAGCCCCCGGACCCTCTTATAATTCACCCCTCCACTTT
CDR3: CASSLAPGPSYNSPLHF

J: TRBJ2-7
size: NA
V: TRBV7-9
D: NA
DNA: TGTGCCAGCAAAGGATCCGGGACATCAGAGTACTTC
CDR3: CASKGSGTSEYF

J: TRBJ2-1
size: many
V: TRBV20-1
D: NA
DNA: TGCAGTGCTAGCGGGAGACTCAATGAGCAGTTCTTC
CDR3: CSASGRLNEQFF

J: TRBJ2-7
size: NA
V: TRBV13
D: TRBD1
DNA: TGTGCCAGCAGCACAAACAGGGGCCACGAGCAGTACTTC
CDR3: CASSTNRGHEQYF

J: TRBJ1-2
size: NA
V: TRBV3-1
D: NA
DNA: TGTGCCAGCAGCCAAAGCGGGACACGGGCCTACTATGGCTACACCTTC
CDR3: CASSQSGTRAYYGYTF

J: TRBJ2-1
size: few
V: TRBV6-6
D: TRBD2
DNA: TGTGCCAGCAGTTACGAGGAAGCGGGAGGAGGCAATGAGCAGTTCTTC
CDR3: CASSYEEAGGGNEQFF

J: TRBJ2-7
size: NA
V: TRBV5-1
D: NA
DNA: TGCGCCAGCAGCTTGGGACGGATCAGCTCCTACGAGCAGTACTTC
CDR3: CASSLGRISSYEQYF

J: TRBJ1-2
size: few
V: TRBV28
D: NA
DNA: TGTGCCAGCAGTTTGGGGAACGGGGGCTACACCTTC
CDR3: CASSLGNGGYTF

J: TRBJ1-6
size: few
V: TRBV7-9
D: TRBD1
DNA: TGTGCCAGCAGCATCGACAGGGAGGTTTCACCCCTCCACTTT
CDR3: CASSIDREVSPLHF

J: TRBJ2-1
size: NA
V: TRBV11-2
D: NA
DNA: TGTGCCAGCAGCTTAGGGCAGAGAGTTTACAATGAGCAGTTCTTC
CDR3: CASSLGQRVYNEQFF

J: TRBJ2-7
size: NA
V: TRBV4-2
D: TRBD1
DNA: TGTGCCAGCAGCCAAGAATGGGACAGGGGGTTCAACGAGCAGTACTTC
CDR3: CASSQEWDRGFNEQYF

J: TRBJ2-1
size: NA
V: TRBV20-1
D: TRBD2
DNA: TGCAGTGCTAGAGCGGGGGGTGGCAATGAGCAGTGCTTC
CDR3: CSARAGGGNEQCF

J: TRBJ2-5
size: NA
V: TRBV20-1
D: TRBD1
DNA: TGCAGTTCGTGGGTATTGGGACAGGGGAAGACCCAGTACTTC
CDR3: CSSWVLGQGKTQYF

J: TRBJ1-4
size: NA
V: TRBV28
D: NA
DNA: TGTGCCAGCCAACCACCCATTATTCCAACTAATGAACTGTTTTTT
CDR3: CASQPPIIPTNELFF

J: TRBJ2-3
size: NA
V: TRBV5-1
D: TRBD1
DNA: TGCGCCAGCAGCTTGGGCGAGACAGGGGCGGATACGCAGTATTTT
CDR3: CASSLGETGADTQYF

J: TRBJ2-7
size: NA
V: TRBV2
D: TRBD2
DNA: TGTGCCAGCAGTGAAGCGCTAGCGGGGGACTACGAGCAGTACTTC
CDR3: CASSEALAGDYEQYF

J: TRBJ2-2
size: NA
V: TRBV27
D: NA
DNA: TGTGCCAGCAGTAAACAGGGTTGGGGGGAGCTGTTTTTT
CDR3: CASSKQGWGELFF

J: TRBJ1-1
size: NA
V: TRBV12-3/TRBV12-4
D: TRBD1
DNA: TGTGCCAGCAACCCGGGACAGCTGAACACTGAAGCTTTCTTT
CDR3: CASNPGQLNTEAFF

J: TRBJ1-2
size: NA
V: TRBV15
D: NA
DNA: TGTGCCACCAGCAGAGTCGGCACGGGCTACACCTTC
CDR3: CATSRVGTGYTF

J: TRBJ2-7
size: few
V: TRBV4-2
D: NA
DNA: TGTGCCAGCAGCCAAGATTGGAAAGTTTACGAGCAGTACTTC
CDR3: CASSQDWKVYEQYF

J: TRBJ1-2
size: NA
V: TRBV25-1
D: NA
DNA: TGTGCCAGCAGTGAGACACACCGGGGCGGCTACACCTTC
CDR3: CASSETHRGGYTF

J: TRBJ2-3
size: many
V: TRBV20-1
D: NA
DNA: TGCAGTGCTAGAGTCGGCACGACAAGCACAGATACGCAGTATTTT
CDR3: CSARVGTTSTDTQYF

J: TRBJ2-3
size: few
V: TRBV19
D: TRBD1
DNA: TGTGCCATAAGGACAGGCCCGAGCACAGATACGCAGTATTTT
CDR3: CAIRTGPSTDTQYF

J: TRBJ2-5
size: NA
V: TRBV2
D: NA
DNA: TGTGCCAGCAGTGAAGACCCAAAGTGCCAAGAGACCCAGTACTTC
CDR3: CASSEDPKCQETQYF

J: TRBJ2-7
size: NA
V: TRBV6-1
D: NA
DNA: TGTGCCAGCAGAAGCAGCAGGGCCTCCTACGAGCAGTACTTC
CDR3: CASRSSRASYEQYF

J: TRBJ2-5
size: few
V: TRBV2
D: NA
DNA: TGTGCCAGCAGTGAAGACGCTAGCTCCCAAGAGACCCAGTACTTC
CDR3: CASSEDASSQETQYF

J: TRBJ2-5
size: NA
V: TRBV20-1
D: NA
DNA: TGCAGTGCTAGTAGACTAGTGGGAGTGTATGAGCAGTACTTC
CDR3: CSASRLVGVYEQYF

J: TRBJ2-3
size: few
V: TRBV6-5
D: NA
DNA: TGTGCCAGCAGTTACGACCTATCCTGGGGCACAGATACGCAGTATTTT
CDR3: CASSYDLSWGTDTQYF

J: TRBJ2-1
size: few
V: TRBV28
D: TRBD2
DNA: TGTGCCAGCAGTTTATGGACTCCTAGCGGGGCCCCGGTTGAGAAGTTCTTC
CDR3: CASSLWTPSGAPVEKFF

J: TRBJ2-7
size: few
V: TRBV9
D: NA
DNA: TGTGCCAGCAGCGTAGGGACAGCGGACTCCTACGAGCAGTACTTC
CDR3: CASSVGTADSYEQYF

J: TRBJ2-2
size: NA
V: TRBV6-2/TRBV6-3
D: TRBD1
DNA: TGTGCCAGCAGTTACCCGGGACAGGGGAACACCGGGGAGCTGTTTTTT
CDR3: CASSYPGQGNTGELFF

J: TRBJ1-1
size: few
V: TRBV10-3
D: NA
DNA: TGTGCCATCAGTGGGGAGGTGGGCGAGGCTTTCTTT
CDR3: CAISGEVGEAFF

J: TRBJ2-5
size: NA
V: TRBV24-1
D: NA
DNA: TGTGCCACCAGTGACCCTACACCGGACAGCCAAGAGACCCAGTACTTC
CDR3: CATSDPTPDSQETQYF

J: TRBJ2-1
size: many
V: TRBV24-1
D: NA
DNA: TGTGCCACCAGTGATTTGAGCAGCTACAATGAGCAGTTCTTC
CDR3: CATSDLSSYNEQFF

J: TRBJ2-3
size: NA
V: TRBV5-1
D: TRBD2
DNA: TGCGCCAGCAGCCTCCGGGACTACTATAGCACAGATACGCAGTATTTT
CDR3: CASSLRDYYSTDTQYF

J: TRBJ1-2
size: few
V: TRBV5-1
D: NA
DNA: TGCGCCAGCAGCTTGGACAGGGCCCTAGACTATGGCTACACCTTC
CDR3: CASSLDRALDYGYTF

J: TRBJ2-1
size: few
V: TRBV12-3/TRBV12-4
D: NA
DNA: TGTGCCAGCAGTTTCGGGGATGGCTACAATGAGCAGTTCTTC
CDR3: CASSFGDGYNEQFF

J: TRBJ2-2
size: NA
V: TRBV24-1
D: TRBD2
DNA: TGTGCCACCAGTCCAGTCCTCACTAGCGGGAACACCGGGGAGCTGTTTTTT
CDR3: CATSPVLTSGNTGELFF

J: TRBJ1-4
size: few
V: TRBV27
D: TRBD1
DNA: TGTGCCAGCAGACCGAAAACGAGGACAGGGGGCTTACTTACTAATGAAAAACTGTTTTTT
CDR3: CASRPKTRTGGLLTNEKLFF

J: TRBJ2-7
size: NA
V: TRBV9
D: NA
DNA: TGTGCCAGCAGCGTAGCGGGGGGCGACGTTTTCAGCGACGAGCAGTACTTC
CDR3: CASSVAGGDVFSDEQYF

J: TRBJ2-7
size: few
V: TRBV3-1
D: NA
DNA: TGTGCCAGCAGAGCTGGGCACGGGAGCTCCTACGAGCAGTACTTC
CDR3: CASRAGHGSSYEQYF

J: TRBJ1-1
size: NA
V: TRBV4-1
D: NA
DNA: TGCGCCAGCAGCCAAGTGGGGTTCACTGAAGCTTTCTTT
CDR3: CASSQVGFTEAFF

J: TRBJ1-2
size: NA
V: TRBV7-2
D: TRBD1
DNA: TGTGCCAGCAGCTCCCCCGGGACAGGGGCCTATGGCTACACCTTC
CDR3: CASSSPGTGAYGYTF

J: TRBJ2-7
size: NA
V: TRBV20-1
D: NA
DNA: TGCAGTGCTAGAGATCGTCACGCCTCCTACGAGCAGTACTTC
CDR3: CSARDRHASYEQYF

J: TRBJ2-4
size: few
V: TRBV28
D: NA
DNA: TGTGCCAGCAGCATTTTGGGACCCCAGCAGTACTTC
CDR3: CASSILGPQQYF

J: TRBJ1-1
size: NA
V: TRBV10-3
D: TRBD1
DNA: TGTGCCATCACCAATACAGGGGTTAGCACTGAAGCTTTCTTT
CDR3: CAITNTGVSTEAFF

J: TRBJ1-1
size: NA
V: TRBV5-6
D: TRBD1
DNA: TGTGCCGGCAGCTGGGGACAGGGAGTGACTGAAGCTTTCTTT
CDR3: CAGSWGQGVTEAFF

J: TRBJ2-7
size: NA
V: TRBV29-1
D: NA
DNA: TGCAGCGTCCGGGACATAACCTACGAGCAGTACTTC
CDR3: CSVRDITYEQYF

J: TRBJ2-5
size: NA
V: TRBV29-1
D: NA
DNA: TGCAGCGTTGGTCAAGCACAAGAGACCCAGTACTTC
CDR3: CSVGQAQETQYF